Listed here are 14 T cell receptor beta chains from one sample, sequenced in a study of T cells in Graves' hyperthyroidism and ophthalmopathy. RNA transcripts served as the template for amplifying TCR beta CDR3 regions. Initially, a first-round RT-PCR of the TCR CDR3 employed the HTBI primer set. TCRdb re-derived calls from the multiplex PCR reads in MiXCR, one entry per CDR3 protein. Among hundreds of thousands of distinct CDR3 sequences listed, around 22% were seen once. Sequenced sample: blood. Receptors were obtained from a woman aged 25-40 years with Graves' ophthalmopathy.

This clonotype was observed many times. This chain uses TRBV29-1 with TRBJ1-3, with D perhaps matching TRBD1 (5 bases). The CDR3 extends over 16 amino acids. Trimming stripped 4 bases from V and 0 bases from J, with 16 bases between. Germline CDR1 reads SQVTM; CDR2 reads ANQGSEA. CDR3 DNA sequence: TGCAGCGTTGCGACGCAGGGAGTCCTCTCTGGAAACACCATATATTTT. Residues: CSVATQGVLSGNTIYF.

With respect to this clonotype: Just one base apart from a much larger clone, this may be a read error. The V call is TRBV12-3 or TRBV12-4, the J call TRBJ2-7; 9 bases fit TRBD2. V lost 3 bases and J lost 5; bases outside the gene matches: 2. The CDR3 is made up of 13 amino acids. CDR3 bases: TGTGCCAGCAGTTTGGCTAGCGGGGACGAGCAGTACTTC. Amino acid sequence: CASSLASGDEQYF.

V gene TRBV7-4 combines with J gene TRBJ2-7, with D possibly TRBD1 on 5 matching bases. This CDR3 is 13 amino acids long. V lost 3 bases and J lost 5, with 11 bases in between. Germline V gives CDR1 SGHVT, CDR2 SQSDAQ. Here the CDR3 DNA reads TGTGCCAGCAGCTTCCACCAGGGCGACGAGCAGTACTTC. Protein: CASSFHQGDEQYF.

This clonotype was counted ten times or more. This sequence joins TRBV6-1 and TRBJ2-7; a weak D match, TRBD2 (6 bases). Germline V lookup: CDR1 MNHNS, CDR2 SASEGT. The CDR3 is 13 amino acids. The V end lost 7 bases, the J end lost 4 bases, and 14 bases lay between the germline ends. CDR3 coding DNA: TGTGCCAGCAAGGAGGGGCTGGAGTACGAGCAGTACTTC. This sequence encodes CASKEGLEYEQYF.

This chain uses TRBV6-5 with TRBJ2-7, with a possible D match to TRBD1 (5 bases). This CDR3 region has 15 residues. Trimming cost V 0 bases and J 6 bases, with 15 bases left between them. Looked up from germline, CDR1 is MNHEY and CDR2 is SVGAGI. The CDR3 loop reads CASSYSSLFRAEQYF. The CDR3 DNA is TGTGCCAGCAGTTACTCGAGTCTATTCAGGGCCGAGCAGTACTTC.

In its sample, this clonotype was seen many times. The V call is TRBV29-1, the J call TRBJ1-2; D is possibly TRBD1 (5 bases). Germline CDR1 and CDR2: SQVTM and ANQGSEA. The CDR3 loop spans 13 amino acids. V lost 4 bases and J 3 bases, leaving 12 bases between the germline ends. DNA of the CDR3: TGCAGCGTTGCATCGGGGGTGGACTATGGCTACACCTTC. Translating gives CSVASGVDYGYTF.

This clonotype was recorded a few times. This chain connects TRBV6-1 to TRBJ1-4; 9 bases line up with TRBD1. There are 14 residues in the CDR3. CDR1 is MNHNS and CDR2 is SASEGT in the germline V gene. V shed 4 bases and J 7 bases; nucleotides not matched to a gene: 4. The CDR3 DNA follows: TGTGCCAGCAGTGGACAGGGGGGAAGTGAAAAACTGTTTTTT. This codes for CASSGQGGSEKLFF.

In nucleotides, the CDR3 is TGTGCCAGCAGCCCCCGGGCACTCGTGAACGAGCAGTACTTC. It yields the protein CASSPRALVNEQYF. The genes are TRBV12-3 or TRBV12-4 and TRBJ2-7, with D uncertain. CDR3 length: 14 residues. Trimming took off 6 bases at V and 5 bases at J, with 17 bases between the two ends.

The sample holds many counts of this clonotype. The chain combines TRBV6-2 or TRBV6-3 with TRBJ2-6; D uncertain. V lost 3 bases, J lost 9 bases, and 9 bases lay in between. The germline gives CDR1 MNHEY, CDR2 SVGEGT. This CDR3 is 13 amino acids long. The DNA for the CDR3 is TGTGCCAGCAGTTATTTGGCCGACAACGTCCTGACTTTC. This encodes CASSYLADNVLTF.

The gene calls are TRBV29-1 and TRBJ2-5, with 9 bases lining up with TRBD2. The trim removed 3 bases at V and 4 bases at J, leaving 15 bases unmatched. The CDR3 contains 17 residues. Germline lookup yields CDR1 SQVTM and CDR2 ANQGSEA. CDR3 residues: CSVDIFGARGGGETQYF. The CDR3 coding sequence is TGCAGCGTTGATATTTTCGGCGCGCGGGGGGGCGGAGAGACCCAGTACTTC.

In its sample, this clonotype was seen a few times. The V call is TRBV11-3, the J call TRBJ1-3; D is unclear. The V and J ends lost 0 bases and 2 bases respectively, with 2 bases between them. The CDR3 is made up of 13 amino acids. From germline, CDR1 is SGHNT and CDR2 YENEEA. The CDR3 region has the DNA TGTGCCAGCAGCTTAGATCCTGGAAACACCATATATTTT. It specifies CASSLDPGNTIYF.

The J gene is TRBJ2-7, the V gene TRBV28; no definite D call. Germline V lookup: CDR1 MDHEN, CDR2 SYDVKM. The CDR3 is 12 amino acids. The V end was cut by 5 bases, the J end by 5 bases, with 10 bases between. CDR3 residues: CASSVTLDEQYF. The CDR3 coding sequence is TGTGCCAGCAGTGTAACACTCGACGAGCAGTACTTC.

This clonotype was recorded a few times. CDR3 region: CASSLAGTNQETQYF. CDR3 DNA: TGTGCCAGCAGCTTAGCTGGGACTAACCAAGAGACCCAGTACTTC. The rearrangement links TRBV11-1 to TRBJ2-5; 7 bases are shared with TRBD2. Germline CDR1 SGHAT, CDR2 FQDESV (reference sequence). V was clipped by 0 bases and J by 0 bases; unmatched bases: 1. CDR3 length equals 15 residues.

The chain combines TRBV20-1 with TRBJ2-5, with 7 bases fitting TRBD2. Trimming at V came to 6 bases and at J to 3 bases, leaving 10 bases not matched to a gene. The CDR3 is made up of 14 amino acids. From germline, CDR1 is DFQATT and CDR2 SNEGSKA (reference sequence). This chain's CDR3 is CSASRAGDEETQYF. Here the CDR3 DNA reads TGCAGTGCCTCGAGGGCGGGAGATGAAGAGACCCAGTACTTC.